Described below is a single TCR beta chain sequence and its context. This record belongs to a study of shared clonotypes between healthy human individuals. With 2 bases removed from V and 3 bases from J, the gap between germline ends came to 19 bases. The germline CDR1 and CDR2 sequences are SGDLS and YYNGEE. The CDR3 length is 17 residues. Clones were sequenced by immunoSEQ multiplex PCR, and TCRdb holds only the in-frame ones, with some missing. The sample carries some 1,600,000 clones, approximately 98% recorded once. The source material was naive CD4+ T cells sorted from blood. Subset specified: CD45RA+ positively selected. This clonotype was sampled from a man younger than 45 in good health. The chain has TRBV9 and TRBJ2-3, with D tentatively TRBD2 (5 bases). Here the CDR3 DNA reads TGTGCCAGCAGCGTCAAGAACGGGAACCCGGCGACAGATACGCAGTATTTT. It codes for CASSVKNGNPATDTQYF.